The rows below give T cell receptor beta chains drawn from one sample of a study of blood T cell repertoires in COVID-19. The data were produced by immunoSEQ multiplex PCR, yet TCRdb's version contains in-frame clones alone and is incomplete. The sample contains around 170,000 clones, roughly 80% of which appear only once. The specimen sequenced was peripheral blood. The origin of the receptors is a woman older than 75 with acute or convalescent COVID-19. CDR3s include the opening cysteine and the closing phenylalanine or tryptophan. Fields, in order: V gene, J gene, CDR3 protein.

v_gene: TRBV6-5; j_gene: TRBJ2-3; CDR3aa: CASRDYTDTQYF
v_gene: TRBV5-4; j_gene: TRBJ1-6; CDR3aa: CASSLGQTNSPLHF
v_gene: TRBV28; j_gene: TRBJ1-4; CDR3aa: CASSYPRDRSEGRLFF
v_gene: TRBV25-1; j_gene: TRBJ2-7; CDR3aa: CASSEGVGRDEQYF
v_gene: TRBV3-1/TRBV3-2; j_gene: TRBJ2-7; CDR3aa: CASSHGLAGTHEQYF
v_gene: TRBV19; j_gene: TRBJ1-1; CDR3aa: CASSMQGVLSEAFF
v_gene: TRBV11-2; j_gene: TRBJ2-1; CDR3aa: CASSLVQGNEQFF
v_gene: TRBV4-1; j_gene: TRBJ2-7; CDR3aa: CASSQDIRRQRVVASEPYEQYF
v_gene: TRBV7-9; j_gene: TRBJ1-3; CDR3aa: CASREWGGENTIYF
v_gene: TRBV4-1; j_gene: TRBJ2-2; CDR3aa: CASSLGTSGAGELFF
v_gene: TRBV5-1; j_gene: TRBJ1-2; CDR3aa: CASSNGQGNYGYTF
v_gene: TRBV30; j_gene: TRBJ1-1; CDR3aa: CAWSGQWSTEAFF
v_gene: TRBV29-1; j_gene: TRBJ2-7; CDR3aa: CSGGGGKRGNSYEQYF